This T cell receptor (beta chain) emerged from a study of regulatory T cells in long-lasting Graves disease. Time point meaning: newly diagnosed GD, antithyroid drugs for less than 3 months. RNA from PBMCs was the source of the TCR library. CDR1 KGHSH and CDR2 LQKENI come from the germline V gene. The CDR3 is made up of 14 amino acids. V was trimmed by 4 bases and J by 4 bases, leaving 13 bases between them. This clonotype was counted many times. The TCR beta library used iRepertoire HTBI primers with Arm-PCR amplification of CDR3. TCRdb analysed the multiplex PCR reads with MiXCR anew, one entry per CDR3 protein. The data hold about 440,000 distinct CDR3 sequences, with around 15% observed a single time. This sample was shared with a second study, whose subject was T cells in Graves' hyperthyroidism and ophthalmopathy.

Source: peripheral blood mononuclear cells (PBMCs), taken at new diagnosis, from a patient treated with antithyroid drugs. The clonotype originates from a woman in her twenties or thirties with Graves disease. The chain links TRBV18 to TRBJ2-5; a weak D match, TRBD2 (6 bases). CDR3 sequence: CASSLTGTPETQYF. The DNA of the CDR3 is TGTGCCAGCTCACTTACCGGGACTCCAGAGACCCAGTACTTC.